The 28 T cell receptor beta chains below all came from one sample that was sequenced in a study of early stage breast cancer tumors. Produced via immunoSEQ multiplex PCR; TCRdb's table is partial and in-frame only. The sample yields around 78,000 clones, 70% to 85% seen once. The sample taken for sequencing was blood. The receptor source for this set is a person between 55 and 69 years old with breast cancer.

The chain combines TRBV5-4 with TRBJ2-5; 8 bases are a match to TRBD1. V lost 4 bases, J lost 2 bases, and 7 bases stayed unmatched. The CDR3 is 15 residues long. Per the germline V gene, CDR1 is SGHNT and CDR2 is YYREEE (reference sequence). CDR3 loop: CASSPGQGRQETQYF. The DNA for the CDR3 is TGTGCCAGCAGCCCCGGACAGGGCCGGCAAGAGACCCAGTACTTC.

This chain connects TRBV14 to TRBJ2-7, with TRBD1 matching 10 bases. The CDR3 extends over 15 amino acids. V trimming: 4 bases; J trimming: 2 bases; junction bases outside the gene matches: 5. Germline V gene data show CDR1 as SGHDN and CDR2 as FVKESK. In DNA form, the CDR3 reads TGTGCCAGCAGCCGGGACAGGGGTCGGACCTACGAGCAGTACTTC. This gives the protein CASSRDRGRTYEQYF.

The rearrangement links TRBV7-3 to TRBJ2-2; D ambiguous. The CDR3 length is 15 residues. Germline assignment: CDR1 SGHTA and CDR2 FQGTGA. V was pared by 5 bases and J by 6 bases, with 16 bases between. This CDR3 reads CASSPTQINPGELFF. The DNA for the CDR3 is TGTGCCAGCAGCCCAACGCAGATTAATCCCGGGGAGCTGTTTTTT.

This sequence joins TRBV6-1 and TRBJ2-7; D gene uncertain. The V end was cut by 6 bases, the J end by 2 bases, with 14 bases between. Germline CDR1 reads MNHNS; CDR2 reads SASEGT. The CDR3 loop spans 14 amino acids. The CDR3 spells CASRNTELTYEQYF. CDR3 in DNA: TGTGCCAGCAGGAACACGGAGTTGACCTACGAGCAGTACTTC.

This clone was detected only once. The gene calls are TRBV7-2 and TRBJ2-1; 7 positions agree with TRBD2. CDR1 and CDR2 (germline): SGHTA, FQGNSA. V lost 3 bases and J lost 5; bases outside the gene matches: 10. The CDR3 is 16 residues long. CDR3 sequence reads: CASSFRTRGSHNEQFF. The CDR3 DNA reads as TGTGCCAGCAGCTTCCGGACTAGGGGAAGCCACAATGAGCAGTTCTTC.

The chain couples TRBV30 to TRBJ2-7; D is possibly TRBD1 (6 bases). V was clipped by 4 bases and J by 0 bases, with 13 bases between them. This CDR3 is 14 amino acids long. Germline V gene data show CDR1 as GTSNPN and CDR2 as SVGIG (reference sequence). CDR3 in DNA: TGTGCCTGGAACAGGGCCCGAAGCTCCTACGAGCAGTACTTC. This codes for CAWNRARSSYEQYF.

The gene calls are TRBV28 and TRBJ2-5; possibly TRBD1 for D (5 bases). CDR1 and CDR2 (germline): MDHEN, SYDVKM. This CDR3 is built from 13 residues. V shed 8 bases and J shed 4 bases, with 14 bases lying between them. The CDR3 loop is CASRRDSLETQYF. In nucleotides, the CDR3 is TGTGCCAGCCGAAGAGACAGTCTAGAGACCCAGTACTTC. The entire variable domain, with the rest obtained from reference TRBV28 and TRBJ2-5, is as follows: DVKVTQSSRYLVKRTGEKVFLECVQDMDHENMFWYRQDPGLGLRLIYFSYDVKMKEKGDIPEGYSVSREKKERFSLILESASTNQTSMYLCASRRDSLETQYFGPGTRLLVL.

The V gene is TRBV11-1, the J gene TRBJ2-3; D gene unclear. CDR1 is SGHAT, CDR2 FQDESV, per germline (reference sequence). This CDR3 is built from 15 residues. V lost 4 bases to trimming and J lost 2 bases, with 13 bases between them. The CDR3 nucleotides are TGTGCCAGCAGCTCCTCCGCCTCCTCCACAGATACGCAGTATTTT. The encoded protein is CASSSSASSTDTQYF.

V usage is TRBV4-1 and J usage is TRBJ2-1; D uncertain. The germline V gene has CDR1 MGHRA and CDR2 YSYEKL. V lost 1 base and J lost 4, with 2 bases in between. The CDR3 is 12 residues long. The chain's CDR3 is CASSQVYNEQFF. Here the CDR3 DNA reads TGCGCCAGCAGCCAAGTATACAATGAGCAGTTCTTC.

The rearrangement joins TRBV5-1 to TRBJ2-3, with 7 bases identical to TRBD1. The CDR3 contains 14 residues. CDR1 and CDR2 from the germline V gene are SGHRS and YFSETQ. Trimming took 3 bases from V and 3 from J; bases not matched to a gene: 4. The chain's CDR3 is CASSSGQVTDTQYF. The CDR3 nucleotides are TGCGCCAGCAGCTCAGGACAGGTGACAGATACGCAGTATTTT. Looking up the rest from reference TRBV5-1 and TRBJ2-3 gives the full variable domain: KAGVTQTPRYLIKTRGQQVTLSCSPISGHRSVSWYQQTPGQGLQFLFEYFSETQRNKGNFPGRFSGRQFSNSRSEMNVSTLELGDSALYLCASSSGQVTDTQYFGPGTRLTVL.

The chain has TRBV27 and TRBJ1-1; D remains unclear. There are 12 residues in the CDR3. The germline gives CDR1 MNHEY, CDR2 SMNVEV (reference sequence). V lost 8 bases, J lost 4 bases, and 11 bases lay in between. In DNA, the CDR3 is TGTGCCAGCCGGAGCACGGGCACTGAAGCTTTCTTT. This encodes CASRSTGTEAFF.

J is TRBJ2-1 and V is TRBV5-1; a possible D gene is TRBD2 (6 bases). The CDR3 covers 13 residues. Germline CDR1 and CDR2: SGHRS and YFSETQ. Trimming pared 0 bases from V and 7 bases from J, leaving 8 bases between. DNA for the CDR3: TGCGCCAGCAGCTTGGCCGCGGGGAATGAGCAGTTCTTC. Protein sequence: CASSLAAGNEQFF.

J is TRBJ2-2 and V is TRBV4-3, with D hard to call. This CDR3 spans 13 amino acids. Trimming removed 6 bases from V and 1 base from J, with 6 bases in between. Germline CDR1 LGHNA, CDR2 YSLEER. CDR3 nucleotides: TGCGCCAGCAGGGTGGGGAACACCGGGGAGCTGTTTTTT. This codes for CASRVGNTGELFF.

The chain has TRBV4-3 and TRBJ2-7; D ambiguous. V gave up 0 bases and J gave up 4 bases, with 10 bases separating them. The length of the CDR3 is 14 residues. Germline CDR1 LGHNA, CDR2 YSLEER. The CDR3 nucleotides are TGCGCCAGCAGCCAAGATAGGCGCTTTTACGAGCAGTACTTC. This codes for CASSQDRRFYEQYF.

This chain joins TRBV28 and TRBJ1-1, with D possibly TRBD1 on 5 matching bases. The CDR3 sequence is 13 residues long. The germline V and J ends were trimmed by 1 base and 8 bases, with 11 bases remaining between them. CDR1 and CDR2 from the germline V gene are MDHEN and SYDVKM. CDR3 DNA: TGTGCCAGCAGTTTATCGAGGGGAGGGGAAGCTTTCTTT. This sequence encodes CASSLSRGGEAFF. Drawing the rest from reference TRBV28 and TRBJ1-1, the complete variable domain is DVKVTQSSRYLVKRTGEKVFLECVQDMDHENMFWYRQDPGLGLRLIYFSYDVKMKEKGDIPEGYSVSREKKERFSLILESASTNQTSMYLCASSLSRGGEAFFGQGTRLTVV.

The rearrangement uses TRBV5-6 and TRBJ1-5; no clear D. Germline assignment: CDR1 SGHDT and CDR2 YYEEEE. This CDR3 spans 14 amino acids. V was trimmed by 3 bases and J by 0 bases, leaving 7 bases between them. The DNA of the CDR3 is TGTGCCAGCAGCTCGAGTTATAGCAATCAGCCCCAGCATTTT. This translates into CASSSSYSNQPQHF.

The DNA for the CDR3 is TGTGCCAGCAGCTTTTCTGCCAGGGAAAGCACAGATACGCAGTATTTT. Its translation is CASSFSARESTDTQYF. The J gene is TRBJ2-3, the V gene TRBV5-6; TRBD1 might be the D (5 bases). This CDR3 has 16 residues. Germline lookup yields CDR1 SGHDT and CDR2 YYEEEE. V was clipped by 2 bases and J by 0 bases, with 13 bases between them. The variable domain in full, with the rest retrieved from reference TRBV5-6 and TRBJ2-3, is DAGVTQSPTHLIKTRGQQVTLRCSPKSGHDTVSWYQQALGQGPQFIFQYYEEEERQRGNFPDRFSGHQFPNYSSELNVNALLLGDSALYLCASSFSARESTDTQYFGPGTRLTVL.

This clone has just one count. The chain couples TRBV7-9 to TRBJ1-3, with no clear D. V lost 3 bases, J lost 0 bases, and 6 bases lay in between. This CDR3 is 14 amino acids long. Germline values: CDR1 SEHNR, CDR2 FQNEAQ (reference sequence). CDR3 loop: CASSFPGSGNTIYF. CDR3 nucleotide sequence: TGTGCCAGCAGCTTCCCGGGCTCTGGAAACACCATATATTTT.

This sequence joins TRBV28 and TRBJ2-4; either TRBD1 or TRBD2 may supply D (6 bases each). This CDR3 region has 14 residues. Germline CDR1 MDHEN, CDR2 SYDVKM. V dropped 6 bases and J dropped 1 base, with 10 bases sitting between them. CDR3 nucleotide sequence: TGTGCCAGCAGACCCGGGGGCGCCAAAAACATTCAGTACTTC. This sequence encodes CASRPGGAKNIQYF.

This clone was found once. The V call is TRBV10-3, the J call TRBJ1-4; tentative D call: TRBD1 (6 bases). Germline assignment: CDR1 ENHRY and CDR2 SYGVKD. Trimming left V 5 bases short and J 6 bases short, with 10 bases between. The CDR3 length is 13 residues. CDR3 residues: CAISTGLDEKLFF. CDR3 DNA sequence: TGTGCCATCAGTACAGGGTTGGATGAAAAACTGTTTTTT.

The rearrangement uses TRBV10-3 and TRBJ1-6; TRBD1 aligns across 7 bases. The CDR3 consists of 14 residues. V shed 3 bases, J shed 7 bases, and the junction held 3 bases outside the gene matches. Germline V gene data show CDR1 as ENHRY and CDR2 as SYGVKD. CDR3: CAISDGQANSPLHF. CDR3 coding DNA: TGTGCCATCAGTGATGGACAGGCGAATTCACCCCTCCACTTT.

This clone is a singleton in its sample. The rearrangement links TRBV6-1 to TRBJ2-1; 10 nucleotides match TRBD2. The V segment lost 6 bases and the J segment 1 base; nucleotides outside the gene matches: 0. The CDR3 runs to 14 residues. CDR1 and CDR2 (germline): MNHNS, SASEGT. The DNA for the CDR3 is TGTGCCAGCAGGACTAGCGGGTCCTACAATGAGCAGTTCTTC. It is translated as CASRTSGSYNEQFF.

This chain links TRBV4-3 with TRBJ2-2; a possible D gene is TRBD1 (6 bases). The CDR3 contains 17 residues. Germline CDR1 and CDR2: LGHNA and YSLEER. Trimming stripped 0 bases from V and 3 bases from J, with 14 bases between. CDR3 residues: CASSQELPGVDTGELFF. The CDR3 coding sequence is TGCGCCAGCAGCCAAGAGCTGCCAGGGGTGGACACCGGGGAGCTGTTTTTT.

This clone was detected only once. CDR3 sequence reads: CASRGTAGNTIYF. The CDR3 nucleotides read TGTGCCAGCCGCGGGACGGCTGGAAACACCATATATTTT. This chain joins TRBV19 and TRBJ1-3; a weak D match, TRBD1 (5 bases). This CDR3 contains 13 residues. Trimming took 9 bases from V and 2 from J, leaving 11 bases between them. Germline assignment: CDR1 LNHDA and CDR2 SQIVND (reference sequence).

The chain has TRBV11-3 and TRBJ2-2, with TRBD2 identical over 7 bases. The CDR3 is 13 amino acids. Germline V CDR1 and CDR2: SGHNT, YENEEA. V shed 4 bases and J 5 bases; nucleotides not matched to a gene: 1. CDR3 coding DNA: TGTGCCAGCAGCTCACTAGCGACCGGGGAGCTGTTTTTT. As protein: CASSSLATGELFF.

This chain connects TRBV19 to TRBJ2-7; D may be TRBD2 (6 bases). The V and J ends lost 6 bases and 2 bases respectively, with 23 bases between them. The CDR3 contains 17 residues. Germline V gives CDR1 LNHDA, CDR2 SQIVND (reference sequence). Written as DNA, the CDR3 is TGTGCCAGTAGCCCGGGGACGGGCTGGGAGGTCCCCTACGAGCAGTACTTC. This sequence encodes CASSPGTGWEVPYEQYF.

V is TRBV18 and J is TRBJ1-1, with D hard to call. CDR1 is KGHSH, CDR2 LQKENI, per germline. V was shortened by 4 bases and J by 1 base, with 16 bases between the two germline ends. The CDR3 is made up of 16 amino acids. Here the CDR3 reads CASSHPSRRQNTEAFF. The CDR3, as DNA: TGTGCCAGCTCACACCCTAGTCGTAGACAGAACACTGAAGCTTTCTTT.

This chain links TRBV5-1 with TRBJ1-1, with D perhaps matching TRBD1 (6 bases). This CDR3 contains 13 residues. CDR1 SGHRS and CDR2 YFSETQ come from the germline V gene. Between the trimmed V and J ends, which lost 7 bases and 3 bases, there was a span of 13 bases. The CDR3 protein is CASGQRGDTEAFF. Written as DNA, the CDR3 is TGCGCCAGCGGCCAAAGGGGGGACACTGAAGCTTTCTTT. The full variable domain, in which reference TRBV5-1 and TRBJ1-1 provide the parts outside the CDR3, is KAGVTQTPRYLIKTRGQQVTLSCSPISGHRSVSWYQQTPGQGLQFLFEYFSETQRNKGNFPGRFSGRQFSNSRSEMNVSTLELGDSALYLCASGQRGDTEAFFGQGTRLTVV.